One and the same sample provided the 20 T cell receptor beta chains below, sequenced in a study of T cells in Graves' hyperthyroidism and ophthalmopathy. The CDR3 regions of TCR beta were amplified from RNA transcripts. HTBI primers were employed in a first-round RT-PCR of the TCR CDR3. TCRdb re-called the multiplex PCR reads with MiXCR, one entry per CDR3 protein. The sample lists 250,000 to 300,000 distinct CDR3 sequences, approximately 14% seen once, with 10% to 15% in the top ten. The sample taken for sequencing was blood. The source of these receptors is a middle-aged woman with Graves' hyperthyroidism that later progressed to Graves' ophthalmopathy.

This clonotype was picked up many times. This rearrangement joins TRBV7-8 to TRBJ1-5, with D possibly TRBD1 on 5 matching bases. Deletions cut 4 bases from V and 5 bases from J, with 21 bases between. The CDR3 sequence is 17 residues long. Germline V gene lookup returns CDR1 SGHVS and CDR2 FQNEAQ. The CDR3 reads CASSSLGTSAGDQPQHF. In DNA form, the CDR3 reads TGTGCCAGCAGCTCTTTGGGGACGTCGGCGGGCGATCAGCCCCAGCATTTT.

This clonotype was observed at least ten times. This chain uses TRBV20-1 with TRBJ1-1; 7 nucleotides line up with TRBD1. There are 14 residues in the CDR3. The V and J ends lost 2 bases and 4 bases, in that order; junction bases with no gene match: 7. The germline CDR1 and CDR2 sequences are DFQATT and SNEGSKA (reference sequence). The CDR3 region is CSARKQGLGTEAFF. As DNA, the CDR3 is TGCAGTGCTAGAAAACAGGGGCTTGGCACTGAAGCTTTCTTT.

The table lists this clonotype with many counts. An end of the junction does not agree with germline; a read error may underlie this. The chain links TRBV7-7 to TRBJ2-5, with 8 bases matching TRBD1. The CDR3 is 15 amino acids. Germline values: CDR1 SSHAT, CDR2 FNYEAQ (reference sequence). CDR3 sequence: CASSLGTGPQETQYF. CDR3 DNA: TGTGCTAGCAGCTTAGGGACAGGACCCCAAGAGACCCAGTACTTC.

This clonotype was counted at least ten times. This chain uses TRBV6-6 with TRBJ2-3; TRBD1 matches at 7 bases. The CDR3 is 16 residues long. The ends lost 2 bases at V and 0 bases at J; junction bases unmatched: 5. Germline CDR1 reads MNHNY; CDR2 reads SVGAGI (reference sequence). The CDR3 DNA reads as TGTGCCAGCAGTTACGGGACAGATACTAGCACAGATACGCAGTATTTT. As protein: CASSYGTDTSTDTQYF.

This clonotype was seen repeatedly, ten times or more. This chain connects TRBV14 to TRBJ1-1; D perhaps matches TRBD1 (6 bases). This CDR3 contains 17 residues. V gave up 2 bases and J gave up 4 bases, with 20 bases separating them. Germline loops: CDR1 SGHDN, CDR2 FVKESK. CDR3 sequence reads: CASSQRTGYTRGTEAFF. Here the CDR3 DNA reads TGTGCCAGCAGCCAAAGAACAGGGTATACGAGGGGCACTGAAGCTTTCTTT. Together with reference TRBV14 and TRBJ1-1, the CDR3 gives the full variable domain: EAGVTQFPSHSVIEKGQTVTLRCDPISGHDNLYWYRRVMGKEIKFLLHFVKESKQDESGMPNNRFLAERTGGTYSTLKVQPAELEDSGVYFCASSQRTGYTRGTEAFFGQGTRLTVV.

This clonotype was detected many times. The CDR3 loop reads CASSYRGGRTYEQYF. The CDR3 region has the DNA TGTGCCAGCAGTTACCGGGGGGGACGCACCTACGAGCAGTACTTC. V and J are TRBV6-2 or TRBV6-3 and TRBJ2-7; 8 bases are shared with TRBD2. The CDR3 contains 15 residues. CDR1 is MNHEY, CDR2 SVGEGT, per germline. The V gene end was trimmed by 2 bases and the J gene end by 2 bases; junction bases not matched to a gene: 5.

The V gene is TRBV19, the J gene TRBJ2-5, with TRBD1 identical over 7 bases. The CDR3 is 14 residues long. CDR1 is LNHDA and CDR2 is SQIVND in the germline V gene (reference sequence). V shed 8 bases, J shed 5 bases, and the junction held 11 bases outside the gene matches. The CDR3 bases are TGTGCCAGTGGAAACAGCGGACAGGAGGAGACCCAGTACTTC. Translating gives CASGNSGQEETQYF.

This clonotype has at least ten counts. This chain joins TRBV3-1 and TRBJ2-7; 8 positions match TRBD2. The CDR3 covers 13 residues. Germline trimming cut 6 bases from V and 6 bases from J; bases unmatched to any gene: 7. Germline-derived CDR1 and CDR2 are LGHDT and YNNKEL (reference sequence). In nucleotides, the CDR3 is TGTGCCAGCAGTCCCGGGACTAGGACCGAGCAGTACTTC. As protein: CASSPGTRTEQYF.

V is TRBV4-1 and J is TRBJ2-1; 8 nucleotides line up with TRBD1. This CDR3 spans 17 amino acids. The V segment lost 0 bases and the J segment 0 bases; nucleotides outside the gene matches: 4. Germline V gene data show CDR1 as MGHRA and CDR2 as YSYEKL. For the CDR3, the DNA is TGCGCCAGCAGCCAAGACCGGACAGGGAGCTCCTACAATGAGCAGTTCTTC. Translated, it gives CASSQDRTGSSYNEQFF.

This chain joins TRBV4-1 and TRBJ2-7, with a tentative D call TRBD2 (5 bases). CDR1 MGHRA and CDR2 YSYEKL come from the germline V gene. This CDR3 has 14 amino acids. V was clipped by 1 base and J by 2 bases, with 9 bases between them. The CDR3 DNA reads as TGCGCCAGCAGCCAAGTACTAGAAGCCTACGAGCAGTACTTC. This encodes CASSQVLEAYEQYF.

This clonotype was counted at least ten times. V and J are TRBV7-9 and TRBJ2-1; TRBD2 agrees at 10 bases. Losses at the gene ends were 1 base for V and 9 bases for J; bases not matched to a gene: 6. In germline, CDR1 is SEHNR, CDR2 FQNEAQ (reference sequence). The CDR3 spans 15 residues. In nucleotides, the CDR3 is TGTGCCAGCAGCTTAGAACGGCTAGCGGGAGTTGAGCAGTTCTTC. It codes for CASSLERLAGVEQFF.

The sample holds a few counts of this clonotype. CDR3 amino acids: CASSGRGKAKNIQYF. The CDR3 DNA follows: TGTGCCAGCAGCGGGAGGGGAAAGGCCAAAAACATTCAGTACTTC. This sequence joins TRBV28 and TRBJ2-4, with 8 nucleotides matching TRBD2. Losses at the gene ends were 6 bases for V and 1 base for J; bases not matched to a gene: 5. The CDR3 extends over 15 amino acids. In germline, CDR1 is MDHEN, CDR2 SYDVKM.

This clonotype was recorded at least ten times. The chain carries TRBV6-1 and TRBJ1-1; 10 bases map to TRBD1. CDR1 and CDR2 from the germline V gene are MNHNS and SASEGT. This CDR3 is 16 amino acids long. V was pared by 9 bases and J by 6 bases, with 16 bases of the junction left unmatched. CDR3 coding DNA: TGTGCCAGTACCGAGAAGCCGGGACAGGGGAGGTCTGAAGCTTTCTTT. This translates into CASTEKPGQGRSEAFF.

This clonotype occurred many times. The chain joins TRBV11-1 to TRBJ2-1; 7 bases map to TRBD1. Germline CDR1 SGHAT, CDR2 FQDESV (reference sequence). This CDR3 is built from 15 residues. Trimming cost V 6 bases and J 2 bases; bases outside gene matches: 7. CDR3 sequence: CASSLGTATYNEQFF. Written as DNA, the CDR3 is TGTGCCAGCAGTCTCGGGACAGCTACCTACAATGAGCAGTTCTTC.

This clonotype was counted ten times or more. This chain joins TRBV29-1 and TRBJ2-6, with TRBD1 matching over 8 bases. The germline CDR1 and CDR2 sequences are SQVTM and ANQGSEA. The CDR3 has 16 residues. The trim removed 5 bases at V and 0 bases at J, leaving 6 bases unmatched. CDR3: CSVPGQDVSGANVLTF. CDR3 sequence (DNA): TGCAGCGTTCCGGGACAGGATGTCTCTGGGGCCAACGTCCTGACTTTC.

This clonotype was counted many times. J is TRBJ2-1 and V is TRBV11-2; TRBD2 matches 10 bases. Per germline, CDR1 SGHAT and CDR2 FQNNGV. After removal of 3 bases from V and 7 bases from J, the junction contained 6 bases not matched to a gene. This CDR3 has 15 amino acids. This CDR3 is CASSFLAGARNEQFF. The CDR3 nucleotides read TGTGCCAGCAGCTTTCTAGCGGGAGCTCGGAATGAGCAGTTCTTC.

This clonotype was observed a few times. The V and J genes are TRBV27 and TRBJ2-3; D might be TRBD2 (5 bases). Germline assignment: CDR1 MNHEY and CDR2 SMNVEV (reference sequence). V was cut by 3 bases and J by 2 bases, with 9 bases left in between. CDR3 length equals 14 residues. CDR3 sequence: CASSFRENTDTQYF. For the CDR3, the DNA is TGTGCCAGCAGTTTTAGGGAGAACACAGATACGCAGTATTTT.

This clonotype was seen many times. CDR3 protein: CASILDPNSGNTIYF. CDR3 in DNA: TGTGCCAGCATCCTCGACCCAAACTCTGGAAACACCATATATTTT. This rearrangement joins TRBV6-1 to TRBJ1-3; D call uncertain. This CDR3 has 15 residues. Germline lookup yields CDR1 MNHNS and CDR2 SASEGT. Trimming removed 7 bases from V and 0 bases from J, with 13 bases in between.

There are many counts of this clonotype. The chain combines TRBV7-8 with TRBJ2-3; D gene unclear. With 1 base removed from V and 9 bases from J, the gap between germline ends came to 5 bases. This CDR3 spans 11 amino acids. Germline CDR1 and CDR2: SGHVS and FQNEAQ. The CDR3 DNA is TGTGCCAGCAGCTTAGTGTGGACGCAGTATTTT. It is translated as CASSLVWTQYF. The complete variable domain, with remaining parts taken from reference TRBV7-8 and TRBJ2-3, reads GAGVSQSPRYKVAKRGQDVALRCDPISGHVSLFWYQQALGQGPEFLTYFQNEAQLDKSGLPSDRFFAERPEGSVSTLKIQRTQQEDSAVYLCASSLVWTQYFGPGTRLTVL.

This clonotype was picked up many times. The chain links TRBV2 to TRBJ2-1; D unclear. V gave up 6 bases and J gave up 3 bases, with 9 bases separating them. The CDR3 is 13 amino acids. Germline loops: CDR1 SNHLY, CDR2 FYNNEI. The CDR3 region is CASRAEYYNEQFF. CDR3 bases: TGTGCCAGCAGGGCTGAGTACTACAATGAGCAGTTCTTC.